This T cell receptor (beta chain) was identified during a study of cytomegalovirus exposure and HLA in healthy donors. The germline V gene encodes CDR1 SGHRS and CDR2 YFSETQ. This CDR3 is built from 14 residues. Trimming took 1 base from V and 2 from J, leaving 4 bases between them. With 60 Vbeta and 13 Jbeta primers, the PCR was carried out. TCRdb keeps only in-frame clones here, not all; method: immunoSEQ multiplex PCR. The table lists around 300,000 clones, 65% to 85% of them singletons, with under 2.5% in the top ten. Findings of the study overall: When a later analysis compared HLA-associated TCR beta chains with equally common others, the HLA-associated chains turned out to be more clonally expanded and to have lower generation probabilities. Rare TCR sequences predominated, though certain public TCRs were found in many donors. Segments of the TCR beta V type were, in most cases, productive about 87% or about 30% of the time in an earlier analysis.

Comment on this clone: Its specificity is not known.

The chain joins TRBV5-1 to TRBJ2-6; no clear D. The receptor comes from a female donor in good health and CMV-seronegative. The sample was PBMCs. The CDR3 loop reads CASSLIAGANVLTF. Written as DNA, the CDR3 is TGCGCCAGCAGCTTGATCGCTGGGGCCAACGTCCTGACTTTC. Together with reference TRBV5-1 and TRBJ2-6, the CDR3 gives the full variable domain: KAGVTQTPRYLIKTRGQQVTLSCSPISGHRSVSWYQQTPGQGLQFLFEYFSETQRNKGNFPGRFSGRQFSNSRSEMNVSTLELGDSALYLCASSLIAGANVLTFGAGSRLTVL.